The TCR beta chain under discussion was sequenced for a study of regulatory T cells in long-lasting Graves disease. Study at large: New Graves' disease cases had less than 3 months of antithyroid drugs. Notes on the study in general: Segments TRBV28, TRBJ1-2 and TRBJ2-5 showed preferential usage in persistent disease.

Time point reported: newly diagnosed GD, antithyroid drugs for less than 3 months. Extracted PBMC RNA gave rise to the TCR library. Building of the TCR beta libraries involved iRepertoire HTBI primers and Arm-PCR of CDR3 regions. TCRdb re-analysed the multiplex PCR reads in MiXCR, keeping a single row per CDR3 protein. This table has about 620,000 distinct CDR3 sequences, under 20% appearing once. The sample holds many counts of this clonotype. The antigen remains unidentified. Trimming took 5 bases from V and 5 from J; bases not matched to a gene: 0. Germline CDR1 reads SGHTA; CDR2 reads FQGNSA. This CDR3 contains 15 residues. These data are also associated with another study on T cells in Graves' hyperthyroidism and ophthalmopathy. That publication notes: Diagnosis rested on symptoms, serum thyroxine and TRAb, thyroid ultrasound, and orbital computed tomography. HTBI primers were used for first-round RT-PCR of the TCR CDR3.

This sequence joins TRBV7-2 and TRBJ2-2; 15 bases align to TRBD2. This clonotype originated in a woman aged 30 to 39 with Graves disease. Specimen: peripheral blood mononuclear cells (PBMCs), collected at new diagnosis, from a patient treated with antithyroid drugs. The CDR3 here is CASSGTSGRTGELFF. CDR3 nucleotides: TGTGCCAGCAGCGGGACTAGCGGGAGGACCGGGGAGCTGTTTTTT.